The 23 T cell receptor beta chains listed next were all sequenced from one sample in a study of T cells in Graves' hyperthyroidism and ophthalmopathy. RNA transcripts served as the template for amplifying TCR beta CDR3 regions. The TCR CDR3 first-round RT-PCR relied on the HTBI primer set. TCRdb re-called the multiplex PCR reads through MiXCR, storing one row per CDR3 protein. Of over 700,000 distinct CDR3 sequences in the sample, 18% were seen once. Sequenced material: blood. These receptors originate from a woman between 45 and 60 years old with Graves' hyperthyroidism that later progressed to Graves' ophthalmopathy.

This clonotype was detected ten times or more. The chain is built from TRBV12-3 or TRBV12-4 and TRBJ2-5; D possibly corresponds to TRBD2 (6 bases). Trimming shortened V by 6 bases and J by 3 bases, and 20 bases separated the two germline ends. The CDR3 is 16 residues long. CDR3 bases: TGTGCCAGCAGCCGCCGGCGGGGAAGTTTCGAAGAGACCCAGTACTTC. Translating gives CASSRRRGSFEETQYF.

This clonotype was counted at least ten times. This chain links TRBV2 with TRBJ1-1; D is unresolved. Germline V gene lookup returns CDR1 SNHLY and CDR2 FYNNEI. The V gene lost 4 bases and the J gene lost 4 bases, with 13 bases spanning the gap. The CDR3 is 14 amino acids. The CDR3 nucleotides read TGTGCCAGCAGTGCTCAGGAATCTTTCACTGAAGCTTTCTTT. Protein product: CASSAQESFTEAFF.

This clonotype was counted at least ten times. The chain joins TRBV12-3 or TRBV12-4 to TRBJ1-2; 10 bases are a match to TRBD1. V was pared by 3 bases and J by 4 bases, with 2 bases of the junction left unmatched. This CDR3 spans 14 amino acids. The CDR3 region is CASSLGQGPYGYTF. The DNA for the CDR3 is TGTGCCAGCAGTTTGGGACAGGGGCCCTATGGCTACACCTTC.

This rearrangement joins TRBV4-2 to TRBJ1-1, with D perhaps TRBD1 (6 bases). The ends were cut back, 1 base at V and 6 bases at J, with 27 bases in the middle. The germline V gene has CDR1 LGHNA and CDR2 YNFKEQ. This CDR3 is built from 19 residues. The CDR3 coding sequence is TGTGCCAGCAGCCAAGGGGCATCGACCGGGACACTACTATCCTCTGAAGCTTTCTTT. Amino acids: CASSQGASTGTLLSSEAFF.

This clonotype was counted ten times or more. V and J are TRBV5-1 and TRBJ1-1; maybe TRBD1 (5 bases). The germline V gene encodes CDR1 SGHRS and CDR2 YFSETQ. This CDR3 is 14 amino acids long. Trimming took off 5 bases at V and 3 bases at J, with 14 bases between the two ends. CDR3 amino acids: CASRTGTGYTEAFF. The CDR3 nucleotides are TGCGCCAGCAGAACTGGGACGGGATACACTGAAGCTTTCTTT.

This clonotype turned up a few times. This rearrangement joins TRBV27 to TRBJ2-7; TRBD2 might be the D (5 bases). CDR3 size: 14 residues. The germline V gene has CDR1 MNHEY and CDR2 SMNVEV (reference sequence). Trimming shortened V by 5 bases and J by 3 bases, and 14 bases separated the two germline ends. The CDR3 DNA is TGTGCCAGCAGTGACCTTAATCGGGGCTACGAGCAGTACTTC. Its protein product is CASSDLNRGYEQYF.

This clonotype was detected only a few times. The CDR3 sequence: CASSQVFHEQFF. In DNA form, the CDR3 reads TGTGCCAGCAGCCAAGTATTCCACGAGCAGTTCTTC. The chain uses TRBV3-1 and TRBJ2-1; unclear D gene. Trimming shortened V by 1 base and J by 10 bases, and 8 bases separated the two germline ends. Looked up from germline, CDR1 is LGHDT and CDR2 is YNNKEL (reference sequence). The CDR3 runs to 12 residues.

V usage is TRBV15 and J usage is TRBJ2-5; D is unresolved. V shed 0 bases and J shed 5 bases, with 13 bases lying between them. The CDR3 loop spans 15 amino acids. Germline loops: CDR1 LNHNV, CDR2 YYDKDF (reference sequence). The CDR3 is CATSRDETGGETQYF. Here the CDR3 DNA reads TGTGCCACCAGCAGAGACGAAACGGGTGGGGAGACCCAGTACTTC.

This clonotype was counted only a few times. V usage is TRBV12-3 or TRBV12-4 and J usage is TRBJ1-2; tentatively, D is TRBD1 (6 bases). CDR3 length equals 13 residues. Trimming removed 10 bases from V and 7 bases from J, with 19 bases in between. CDR3 in amino acids: CATNPTGPRGYTF. CDR3 DNA: TGTGCCACCAACCCGACAGGTCCTCGTGGCTACACCTTC.

On this clonotype: A read error may account for a junction end that differs from germline. The chain combines TRBV7-8 with TRBJ2-3, with D tentatively TRBD1 or TRBD2 (6 bases each). CDR1 SGHVS and CDR2 FQNEAQ come from the germline V gene. The CDR3 has 15 residues. CDR3 amino acids: CAGSGPGEGADTQYF. The CDR3 DNA sequence: TGTGCCGGCAGCGGACCGGGAGAGGGGGCAGATACGCAGTATTTT.

The chain has TRBV2 and TRBJ2-3; D remains ambiguous. Trimming left V 1 base short and J 0 bases short, with 8 bases between. Germline V gene sequence: CDR1 SNHLY, CDR2 FYNNEI. The length of the CDR3 is 15 residues. The CDR3 nucleotides are TGTGCCAGCAGTGAAGACCAGCCTAGCACAGATACGCAGTATTTT. This sequence encodes CASSEDQPSTDTQYF.

This chain links TRBV7-3 with TRBJ2-1, with D perhaps matching TRBD1 (6 bases). CDR1 and CDR2 from the germline V gene are SGHTA and FQGTGA. Deletions cut 5 bases from V and 0 bases from J, with 14 bases between. The CDR3 contains 16 residues. The CDR3 loop is CASSRRTGSSYNEQFF. The CDR3 bases are TGTGCCAGCAGCCGTAGAACAGGGAGCTCCTACAATGAGCAGTTCTTC.

CDR3 sequence: CASTMGVSNQPQHF. The CDR3 nucleotides are TGTGCCAGCACCATGGGGGTTAGCAATCAGCCCCAGCATTTT. The chain recombines TRBV12-3 or TRBV12-4 with TRBJ1-5, with D possibly matching TRBD1 (5 bases). Trimming took 7 bases from V and 0 from J, leaving 10 bases between them. The CDR3 totals 14 residues.

As regards this clonotype: A read error may be the cause here, since a much bigger clone is one base away. The V and J genes are TRBV30 and TRBJ2-2, with TRBD2 matching over 12 bases. Germline CDR1 and CDR2: GTSNPN and SVGIG (reference sequence). CDR3 size: 17 residues. The V and J ends lost 4 bases and 6 bases, in that order; junction bases with no gene match: 12. In DNA form, the CDR3 reads TGTGCCTGGACTAGCGGGGGGGCCGCCCTAAACTCCGGGGAGCTGTTTTTT. This codes for CAWTSGGAALNSGELFF. The full variable domain, its missing parts supplied by reference TRBV30 and TRBJ2-2, is SQTIHQWPATLVQPVGSPLSLECTVEGTSNPNLYWYRQAAGRGLQLLFYSVGIGQISSEVPQNLSASRPQDRQFILSSKKLLLSDSGFYLCAWTSGGAALNSGELFFGEGSRLTVL.

Note on this clonotype: This clone may be a read error of a much larger clone one base away. The chain joins TRBV2 to TRBJ2-7, with D possibly TRBD1 on 7 matching bases. Germline V lookup: CDR1 SNHLY, CDR2 FYNNEI. Trimming left V 7 bases short and J 1 base short, with 17 bases between. The CDR3 covers 15 residues. CDR3 loop: CASTQEGATSYEQYF. The CDR3, as DNA: TGTGCCAGCACGCAGGAGGGGGCAACGTCCTACGAGCAGTACTTC.

This sequence joins TRBV7-9 and TRBJ2-5; 7 bases are shared with TRBD1. The CDR3 sequence is 14 residues long. Trimming at V came to 3 bases and at J to 1 base, leaving 2 bases not matched to a gene. The germline V gene encodes CDR1 SEHNR and CDR2 FQNEAQ (reference sequence). CDR3 loop: CASSFNRGQETQYF. The CDR3 region has the DNA TGTGCCAGCAGCTTCAACAGGGGCCAAGAGACCCAGTACTTC.

This clonotype was recorded at least ten times. The chain uses TRBV11-2 and TRBJ2-1, with 10 bases identical to TRBD2. CDR1 SGHAT and CDR2 FQNNGV come from the germline V gene. V lost 6 bases and J lost 8; bases outside the gene matches: 10. The CDR3 runs to 15 residues. The CDR3 nucleotides are TGTGCCAGCAGTCGAAGCGGGGGGGCCTCGGATGAGCAGTTCTTC. Amino acids: CASSRSGGASDEQFF.

V is TRBV3-1 and J is TRBJ2-1, with a tentative D call TRBD2 (7 bases). The better agreement between TRBJ2-7 and the DNA end casts doubt on the J call. The germline V gene encodes CDR1 LGHDT and CDR2 YNNKEL (reference sequence). The CDR3 totals 20 residues. CDR3 nucleotides: TGTGCCAGCAGCCAAGAAACGGGGGGCCGGACGGGACTACGTCTCAATGAGCAGTACTTC. Amino acids: CASSQETGGRTGLRLNEQYF.

This clonotype was counted between two and nine times. The V call is TRBV9, the J call TRBJ2-1; D remains unclear. Germline lookup yields CDR1 SGDLS and CDR2 YYNGEE. Deletions cut 0 bases from V and 7 bases from J, with 11 bases between. This CDR3 is 14 amino acids long. The CDR3 loop is CASSVVPMANEQFF. In DNA form, the CDR3 reads TGTGCCAGCAGCGTAGTTCCGATGGCGAATGAGCAGTTCTTC.

This clonotype was counted between two and nine times. This chain connects TRBV2 to TRBJ1-6; 7 bases are shared with TRBD1. With V trimmed by 5 bases and J by 4 bases, 5 bases remained unmatched. CDR3 size: 15 residues. From germline, CDR1 is SNHLY and CDR2 FYNNEI. The CDR3 coding sequence is TGTGCCAGCAGTCTACAGGGGAAATATAATTCACCCCTCCACTTT. It encodes CASSLQGKYNSPLHF. Looking up the rest from reference TRBV2 and TRBJ1-6 gives the full variable domain: EPEVTQTPSHQVTQMGQEVILRCVPISNHLYFYWYRQILGQKVEFLVSFYNNEISEKSEIFDDQFSVERPDGSNFTLKIRSTKLEDSAMYFCASSLQGKYNSPLHFGNGTRLTVT.

The table lists this clonotype with many counts. This chain joins TRBV18 and TRBJ2-7; 7 bases are a match to TRBD2. The V segment lost 8 bases and the J segment 3 bases; nucleotides outside the gene matches: 7. The CDR3 has 13 residues. Germline CDR1 KGHSH, CDR2 LQKENI. CDR3 nucleotide sequence: TGTGCCAGCAGCCCGTCGGGGGGCTACGAGCAGTACTTC. As protein: CASSPSGGYEQYF.

This clonotype was counted a few times. The chain carries TRBV12-3 or TRBV12-4 and TRBJ1-6, with a tentative D call TRBD1 (6 bases). CDR3 size: 15 residues. V was shortened by 2 bases and J by 7 bases, with 12 bases between the two germline ends. The CDR3 here is CASSLTGTENSPLHF. The CDR3 DNA is TGTGCCAGCAGTTTAACAGGGACTGAGAATTCACCCCTCCACTTT.

The chain joins TRBV2 to TRBJ1-6; weak D call: TRBD1 (5 bases). The CDR3 contains 13 residues. Trimming removed 2 bases at V and 14 bases at J, with 13 bases between. Germline loops: CDR1 SNHLY, CDR2 FYNNEI. CDR3 protein: CASSERGRASLHF. DNA of the CDR3: TGTGCCAGCAGTGAAAGGGGCAGGGCGTCCCTCCACTTT. Full variable domain (remainder filled in from reference TRBV2 and TRBJ1-6): EPEVTQTPSHQVTQMGQEVILRCVPISNHLYFYWYRQILGQKVEFLVSFYNNEISEKSEIFDDQFSVERPDGSNFTLKIRSTKLEDSAMYFCASSERGRASLHFGNGTRLTVT.